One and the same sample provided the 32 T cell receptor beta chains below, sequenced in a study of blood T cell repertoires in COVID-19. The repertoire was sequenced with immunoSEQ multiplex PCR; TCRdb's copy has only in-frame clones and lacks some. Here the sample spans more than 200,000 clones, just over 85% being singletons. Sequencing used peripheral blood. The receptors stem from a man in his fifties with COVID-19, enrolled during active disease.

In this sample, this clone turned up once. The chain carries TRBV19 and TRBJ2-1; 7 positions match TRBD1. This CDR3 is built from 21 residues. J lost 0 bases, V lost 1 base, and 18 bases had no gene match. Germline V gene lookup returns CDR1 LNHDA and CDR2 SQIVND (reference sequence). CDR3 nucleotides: TGTGCCAGTAGTATAGGGTTCGGGACAGATTATCTCACTCTCTCCTACAATGAGCAGTTCTTC. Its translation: CASSIGFGTDYLTLSYNEQFF.

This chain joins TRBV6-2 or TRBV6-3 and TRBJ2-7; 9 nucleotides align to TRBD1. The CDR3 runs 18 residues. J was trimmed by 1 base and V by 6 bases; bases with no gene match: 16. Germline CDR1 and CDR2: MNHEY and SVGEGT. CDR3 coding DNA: TGTGCCAGCAGCCGGCCGGGACAGGGCATACCCTGGTCCTACGAGCAGTACTTC. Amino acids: CASSRPGQGIPWSYEQYF.

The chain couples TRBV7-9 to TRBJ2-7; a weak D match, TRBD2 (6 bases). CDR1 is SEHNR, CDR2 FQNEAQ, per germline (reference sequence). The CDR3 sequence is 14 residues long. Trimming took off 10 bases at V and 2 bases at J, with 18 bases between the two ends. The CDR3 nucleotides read TGTGCCACCTCGGGTGGGGAGCGGGCCTACGAGCAGTACTTC. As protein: CATSGGERAYEQYF.

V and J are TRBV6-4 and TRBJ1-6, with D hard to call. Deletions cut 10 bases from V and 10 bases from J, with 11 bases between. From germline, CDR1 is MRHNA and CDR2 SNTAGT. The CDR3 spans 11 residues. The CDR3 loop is CAIRTQSPLHF. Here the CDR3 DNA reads TGTGCCATCAGGACTCAGTCACCCCTCCACTTT.

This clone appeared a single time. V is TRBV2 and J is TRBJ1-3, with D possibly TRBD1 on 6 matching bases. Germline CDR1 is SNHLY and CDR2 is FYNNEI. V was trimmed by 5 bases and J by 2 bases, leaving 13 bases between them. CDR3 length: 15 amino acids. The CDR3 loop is CASSYSTGTGNTIYF. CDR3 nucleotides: TGTGCCAGCAGTTACTCGACAGGAACTGGAAACACCATATATTTT.

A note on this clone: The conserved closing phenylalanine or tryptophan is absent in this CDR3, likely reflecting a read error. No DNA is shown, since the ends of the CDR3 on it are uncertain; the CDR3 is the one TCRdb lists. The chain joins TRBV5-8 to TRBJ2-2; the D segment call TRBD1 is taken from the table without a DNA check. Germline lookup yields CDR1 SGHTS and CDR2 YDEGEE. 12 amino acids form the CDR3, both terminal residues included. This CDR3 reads CASSFPTGPQDN.

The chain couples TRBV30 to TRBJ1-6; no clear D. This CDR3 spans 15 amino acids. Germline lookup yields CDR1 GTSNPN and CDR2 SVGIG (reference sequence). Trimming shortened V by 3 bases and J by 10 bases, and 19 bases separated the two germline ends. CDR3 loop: CAWRDPGPGKSPLHF. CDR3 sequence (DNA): TGTGCCTGGAGAGATCCGGGCCCGGGGAAATCACCCCTCCACTTT.

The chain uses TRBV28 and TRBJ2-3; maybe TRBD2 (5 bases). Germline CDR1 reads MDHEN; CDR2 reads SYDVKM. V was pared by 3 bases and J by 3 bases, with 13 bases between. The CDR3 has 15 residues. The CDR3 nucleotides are TGTGCCAGCAGTTTGGGAGTGGCGCCGACAGATACGCAGTATTTT. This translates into CASSLGVAPTDTQYF. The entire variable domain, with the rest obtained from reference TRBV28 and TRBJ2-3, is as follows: DVKVTQSSRYLVKRTGEKVFLECVQDMDHENMFWYRQDPGLGLRLIYFSYDVKMKEKGDIPEGYSVSREKKERFSLILESASTNQTSMYLCASSLGVAPTDTQYFGPGTRLTVL.

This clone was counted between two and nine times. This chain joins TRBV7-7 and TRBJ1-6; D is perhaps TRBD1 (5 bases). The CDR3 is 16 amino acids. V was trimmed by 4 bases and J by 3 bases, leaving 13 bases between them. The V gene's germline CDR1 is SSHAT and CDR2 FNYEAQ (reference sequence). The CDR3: CASSSCKTVYNSPLHF. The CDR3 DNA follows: TGTGCCAGCAGCTCCTGTAAGACAGTCTATAATTCACCCCTCCACTTT.

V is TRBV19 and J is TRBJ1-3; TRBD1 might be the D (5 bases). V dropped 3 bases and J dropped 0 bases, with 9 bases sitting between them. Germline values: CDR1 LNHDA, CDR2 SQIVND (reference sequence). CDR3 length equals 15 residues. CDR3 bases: TGTGCCAGTAGTATCGGGGGACTCTCTGGAAACACCATATATTTT. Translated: CASSIGGLSGNTIYF.

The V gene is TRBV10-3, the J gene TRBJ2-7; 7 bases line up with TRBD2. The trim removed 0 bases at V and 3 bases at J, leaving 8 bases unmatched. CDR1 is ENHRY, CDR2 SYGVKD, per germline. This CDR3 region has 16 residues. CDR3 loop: CAISESGATGGYEQYF. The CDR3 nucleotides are TGTGCCATCAGTGAGTCTGGGGCGACGGGGGGCTACGAGCAGTACTTC.

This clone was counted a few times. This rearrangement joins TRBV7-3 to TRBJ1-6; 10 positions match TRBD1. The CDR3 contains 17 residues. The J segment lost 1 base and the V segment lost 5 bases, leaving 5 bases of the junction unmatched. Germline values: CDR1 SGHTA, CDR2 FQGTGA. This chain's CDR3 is CASSPRQGASYNSPLHF. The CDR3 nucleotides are TGTGCCAGCAGCCCCCGACAGGGGGCTTCCTATAATTCACCCCTCCACTTT.

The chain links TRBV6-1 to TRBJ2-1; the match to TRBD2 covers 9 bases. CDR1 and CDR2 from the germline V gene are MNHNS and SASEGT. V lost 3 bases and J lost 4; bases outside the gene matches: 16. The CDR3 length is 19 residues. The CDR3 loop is CASSEMASGTRWEYNEQFF. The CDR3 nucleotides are TGTGCCAGCAGTGAGATGGCTAGCGGGACCCGATGGGAATACAATGAGCAGTTCTTC.

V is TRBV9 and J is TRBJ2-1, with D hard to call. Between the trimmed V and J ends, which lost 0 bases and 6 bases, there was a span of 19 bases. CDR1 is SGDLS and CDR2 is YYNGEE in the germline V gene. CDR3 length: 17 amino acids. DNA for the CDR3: TGTGCCAGCAGCGTAGATCACCAGGATGGAATTCTCAATGAGCAGTTCTTC. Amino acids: CASSVDHQDGILNEQFF.

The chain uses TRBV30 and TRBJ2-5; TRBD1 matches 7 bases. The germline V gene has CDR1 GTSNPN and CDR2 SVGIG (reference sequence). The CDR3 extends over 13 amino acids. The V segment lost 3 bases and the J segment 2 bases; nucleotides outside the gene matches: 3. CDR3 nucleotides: TGTGCCTGGAGCGCGGACAGGCAAGAGACCCAGTACTTC. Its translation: CAWSADRQETQYF.

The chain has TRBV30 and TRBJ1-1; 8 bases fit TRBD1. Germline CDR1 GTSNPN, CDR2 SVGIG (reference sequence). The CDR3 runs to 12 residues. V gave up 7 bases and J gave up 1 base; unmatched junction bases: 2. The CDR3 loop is CALDRANTEAFF. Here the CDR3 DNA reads TGTGCCTTGGACAGGGCGAACACTGAAGCTTTCTTT.

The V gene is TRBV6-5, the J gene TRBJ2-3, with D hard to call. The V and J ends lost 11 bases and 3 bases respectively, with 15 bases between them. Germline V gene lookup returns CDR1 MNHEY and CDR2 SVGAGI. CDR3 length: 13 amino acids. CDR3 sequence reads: CAASTIDTDTQYF. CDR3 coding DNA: TGTGCCGCAAGCACGATAGATACAGATACGCAGTATTTT.

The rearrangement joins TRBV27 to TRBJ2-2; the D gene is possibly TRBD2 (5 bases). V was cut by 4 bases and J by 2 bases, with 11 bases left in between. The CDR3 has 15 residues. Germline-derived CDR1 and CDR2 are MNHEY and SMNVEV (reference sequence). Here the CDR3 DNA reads TGTGCCAGCAGTTCCGGCACGGGAAACACCGGGGAGCTGTTTTTT. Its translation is CASSSGTGNTGELFF.

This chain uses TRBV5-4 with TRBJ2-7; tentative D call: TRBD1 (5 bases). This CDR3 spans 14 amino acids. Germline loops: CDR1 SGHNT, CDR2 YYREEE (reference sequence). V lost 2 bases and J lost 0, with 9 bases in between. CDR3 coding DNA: TGTGCCAGCAGCTTCGACAGCCGCTCCTACGAGCAGTACTTC. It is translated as CASSFDSRSYEQYF.

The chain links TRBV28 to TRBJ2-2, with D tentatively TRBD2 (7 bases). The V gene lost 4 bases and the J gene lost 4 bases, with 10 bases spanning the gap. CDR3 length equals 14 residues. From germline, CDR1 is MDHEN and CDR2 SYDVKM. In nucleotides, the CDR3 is TGTGCCAGCAGTTGGGGGGGCGCCACCGGGGAGCTGTTTTTT. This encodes CASSWGGATGELFF. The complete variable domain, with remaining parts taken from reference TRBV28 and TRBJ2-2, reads DVKVTQSSRYLVKRTGEKVFLECVQDMDHENMFWYRQDPGLGLRLIYFSYDVKMKEKGDIPEGYSVSREKKERFSLILESASTNQTSMYLCASSWGGATGELFFGEGSRLTVL.

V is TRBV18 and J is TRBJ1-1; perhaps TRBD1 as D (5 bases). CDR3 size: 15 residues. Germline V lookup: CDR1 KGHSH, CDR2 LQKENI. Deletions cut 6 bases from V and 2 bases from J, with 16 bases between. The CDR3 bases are TGTGCCAGCTCCCCGCGGGGGGATGGTAACACTGAAGCTTTCTTT. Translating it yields CASSPRGDGNTEAFF.

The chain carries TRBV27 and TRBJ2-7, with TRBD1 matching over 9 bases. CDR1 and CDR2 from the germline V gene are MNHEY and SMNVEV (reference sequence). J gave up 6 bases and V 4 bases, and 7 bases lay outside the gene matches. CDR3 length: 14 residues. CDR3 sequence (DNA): TGTGCCAGCAGTTCTGTACAGGGGGCGCGCGAGCAGTACTTC. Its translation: CASSSVQGAREQYF.

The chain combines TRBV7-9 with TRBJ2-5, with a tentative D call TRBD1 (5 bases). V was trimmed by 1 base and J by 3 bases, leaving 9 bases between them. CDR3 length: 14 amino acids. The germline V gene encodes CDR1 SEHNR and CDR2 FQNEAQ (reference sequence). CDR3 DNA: TGTGCCAGCAGCTTAGGTACAGGAAAAGAGACCCAGTACTTC. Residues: CASSLGTGKETQYF. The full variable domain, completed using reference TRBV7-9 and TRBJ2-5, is DTGVSQNPRHKITKRGQNVTFRCDPISEHNRLYWYRQTLGQGPEFLTYFQNEAQLEKSRLLSDRFSAERPKGSFSTLEIQRTEQGDSAMYLCASSLGTGKETQYFGPGTRLLVL.

CDR3 sequence (DNA): TGTGCCAGCAGTTACTCGAGTTGGTCTAACTATGGCTACACCTTC. Protein sequence: CASSYSSWSNYGYTF. The J gene is TRBJ1-2, the V gene TRBV6-2 or TRBV6-3; D remains unclear. Per germline, CDR1 MNHEY and CDR2 SVGEGT. Trimming took 0 bases from V and 0 from J, leaving 8 bases between them. CDR3 length equals 15 residues.

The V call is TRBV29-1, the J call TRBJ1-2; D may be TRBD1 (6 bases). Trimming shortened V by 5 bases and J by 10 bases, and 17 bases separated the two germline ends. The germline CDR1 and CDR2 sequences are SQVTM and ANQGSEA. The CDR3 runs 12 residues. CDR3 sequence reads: CSVRQGGANYTF. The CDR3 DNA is TGCAGCGTTCGGCAAGGGGGGGCCAACTACACCTTC.

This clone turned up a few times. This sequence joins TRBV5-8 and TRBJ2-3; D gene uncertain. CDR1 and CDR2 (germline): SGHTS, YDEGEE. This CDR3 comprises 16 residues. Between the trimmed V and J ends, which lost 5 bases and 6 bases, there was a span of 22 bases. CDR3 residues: CASRTIYVSKRDTQYF. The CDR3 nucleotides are TGTGCCAGCAGGACCATTTACGTGAGCAAGAGGGATACGCAGTATTTT.

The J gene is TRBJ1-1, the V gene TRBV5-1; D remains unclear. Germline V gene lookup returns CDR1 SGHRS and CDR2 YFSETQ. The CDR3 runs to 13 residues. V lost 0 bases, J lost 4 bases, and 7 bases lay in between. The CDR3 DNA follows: TGCGCCAGCAGCTTGGGAGGGTTCACTGAAGCTTTCTTT. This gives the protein CASSLGGFTEAFF.

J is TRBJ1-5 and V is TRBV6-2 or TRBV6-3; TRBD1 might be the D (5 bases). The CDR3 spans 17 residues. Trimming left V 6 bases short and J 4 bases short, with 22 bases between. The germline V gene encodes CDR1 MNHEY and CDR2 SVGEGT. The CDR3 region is CASSPNPTVLVNQPQHF. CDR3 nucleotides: TGTGCCAGCAGCCCTAACCCGACAGTGCTGGTTAATCAGCCCCAGCATTTT.

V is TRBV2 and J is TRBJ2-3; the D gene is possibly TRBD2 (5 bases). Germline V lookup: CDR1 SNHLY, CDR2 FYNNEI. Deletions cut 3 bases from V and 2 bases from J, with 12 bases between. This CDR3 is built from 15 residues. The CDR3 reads CASSDLRELTDTQYF. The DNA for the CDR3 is TGTGCCAGCAGTGATTTGAGGGAACTCACAGATACGCAGTATTTT.

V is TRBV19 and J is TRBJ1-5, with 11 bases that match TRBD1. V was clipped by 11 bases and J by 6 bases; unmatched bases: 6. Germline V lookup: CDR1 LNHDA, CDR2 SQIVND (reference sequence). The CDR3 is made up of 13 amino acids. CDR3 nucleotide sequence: TGTGCCGGAGGACAGGGGGCCGGTCAGCCCCAGCATTTT. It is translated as CAGGQGAGQPQHF. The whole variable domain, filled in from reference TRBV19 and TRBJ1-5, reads DGGITQSPKYLFRKEGQNVTLSCEQNLNHDAMYWYRQDPGQGLRLIYYSQIVNDFQKGDIAEGYSVSREKKESFPLTVTSAQKNPTAFYLCAGGQGAGQPQHFGDGTRLSIL.

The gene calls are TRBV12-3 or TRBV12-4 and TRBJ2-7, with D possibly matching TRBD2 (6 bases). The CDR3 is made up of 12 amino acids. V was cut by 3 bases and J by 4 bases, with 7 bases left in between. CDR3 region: CASSFGGYEQYF. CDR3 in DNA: TGTGCCAGCAGTTTTGGGGGGTACGAGCAGTACTTC.

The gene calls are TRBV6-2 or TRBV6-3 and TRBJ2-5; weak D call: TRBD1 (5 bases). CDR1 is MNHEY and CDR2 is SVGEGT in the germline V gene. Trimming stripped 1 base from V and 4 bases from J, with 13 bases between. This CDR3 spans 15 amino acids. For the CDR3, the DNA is TGTGCCAGCAGTTACTGGGGCAGCGTCCCAGAGACCCAGTACTTC. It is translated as CASSYWGSVPETQYF.